The rows below give T cell receptor beta chains drawn from one sample of a study of response to subunit inactivated influenza vaccine. TCRdb processed the RT-PCR reads anew with MiXCR; each CDR3 protein has one entry. The table shows 300,000 to 350,000 distinct CDR3 sequences, with 21% occurring only once. This sample comprised PBMCs from blood, obtained about 20 months after vaccination. These receptors all come from a man aged 45-69 years who received an inactivated influenza vaccine. Both conserved end residues are part of each CDR3. A D gene is named only where the DNA matches it firmly. Only some rows state a clone size, as once, few, many or a class for expanded clones.

j_call v_call clone_size cdr3_length d_call cdr3_aa cdr3_nt
TRBJ1-3 TRBV9 NA 15 NA CASSPPPLPGNTIYF TGTGCCAGCAGCCCACCCCCATTGCCTGGAAACACCATATATTTT
TRBJ2-5 TRBV20-1 NA 16 NA CSARPGRRVKRETQYF TGCAGTGCGCGACCAGGGAGGAGGGTGAAAAGGGAGACCCAGTACTTC
TRBJ2-1 TRBV29-1 NA 18 TRBD2 CSVVRLAAPSNSYNEQFF TGCAGCGTTGTTCGACTAGCGGCTCCCTCAAACTCCTACAATGAGCAGTTCTTC
TRBJ1-2 TRBV10-3 few 12 NA CAITQDKYGYTF TGTGCCATCACTCAAGACAAATATGGCTACACCTTC
TRBJ2-1 TRBV7-7 few 17 TRBD2 CASSLEASGSSYNEQFF TGTGCCAGCAGCTTAGAGGCTAGCGGGAGCTCCTACAATGAGCAGTTCTTC
TRBJ2-6 TRBV5-1 few 16 NA CASSLAGYSGANVLTF TGCGCCAGCAGCTTGGCCGGGTACTCTGGGGCCAACGTCCTGACTTTC
TRBJ1-6 TRBV4-3 NA 18 NA CASSQPSWDNAINSPLHF TGCGCCAGCAGCCAACCTTCCTGGGACAACGCCATTAATTCACCCCTCCACTTT
TRBJ1-5 TRBV19 few 13 TRBD1 CASSPQGAQPQHF TGTGCCAGTAGTCCACAGGGGGCACAGCCCCAGCATTTT
TRBJ1-4 TRBV12-3/TRBV12-4 many 13 NA CASSPGPTEKLFF TGTGCCAGCAGTCCCGGGCCCACTGAAAAACTGTTTTTT
TRBJ2-3 TRBV10-3 many 16 TRBD1 CAISDKDRDGGDTQYF TGTGCCATCAGTGATAAGGACAGGGATGGTGGAGATACGCAGTATTTT
TRBJ1-2 TRBV5-1 NA 15 TRBD1 CASSAQGAIGDGYTF TGCGCCAGCAGCGCACAGGGGGCGATAGGCGATGGCTACACCTTC
TRBJ2-3 TRBV9 few 16 TRBD2 CASSVAPGGSTDTQYF TGTGCCAGCAGCGTAGCCCCGGGAGGCTCGACAGATACGCAGTATTTT
TRBJ1-6 TRBV20-1 few 15 NA CSAREAGRDNSPLHF TGCAGTGCTAGGGAGGCCGGACGGGATAATTCACCCCTCCACTTT
TRBJ1-2 TRBV4-3 NA 14 NA CASSPWTADVGYTF TGCGCCAGCAGCCCCTGGACAGCGGATGTAGGCTACACCTTC
TRBJ2-2 TRBV3-1 few 21 TRBD1 CASSHLTGGILSNANTGELFF TGTGCCAGCAGCCATTTAACAGGGGGGATTCTTTCGAACGCGAACACCGGGGAGCTGTTTTTT
TRBJ1-1 TRBV5-1 NA 12 TRBD1 CASGNRGTEAFF TGCGCCAGCGGGAACAGGGGCACTGAAGCTTTCTTT
TRBJ1-1 TRBV11-2 many 16 TRBD1 CASSGYRGLGDTEAFF TGTGCCAGCAGCGGTTACAGGGGGCTCGGTGACACTGAAGCTTTCTTT
TRBJ1-1 TRBV6-5 NA 13 NA CASSYSGFVGAFF TGTGCCAGCAGTTACTCCGGTTTCGTTGGGGCTTTCTTT
TRBJ2-3 TRBV6-5 NA 15 NA CASSYRGAGTDTQYF TGTGCCAGCAGTTACAGGGGCGCGGGGACAGATACGCAGTATTTT
TRBJ2-5 TRBV29-1 NA 12 NA CSVDGLEGTQYF TGCAGCGTTGATGGGCTAGAGGGGACCCAGTACTTC
TRBJ1-1 TRBV28 few 14 NA CASSFTGRDTEAFF TGTGCCAGCAGTTTCACAGGGAGGGACACTGAAGCTTTCTTT
TRBJ2-3 TRBV7-8 NA 12 NA CASGRSVDTQYF TGTGCCAGCGGGCGTTCAGTGGATACGCAGTATTTT
TRBJ2-1 TRBV10-2 few 16 NA CASSERRGYSYNEQFF TGCGCCAGCAGTGAAAGGAGGGGGTACTCCTACAATGAGCAGTTCTTC
TRBJ2-3 TRBV28 few 14 TRBD2 CASSTSGGILTQYF TGTGCCAGCAGTACTAGCGGGGGGATTCTTACGCAGTATTTT
TRBJ1-1 TRBV20-1 NA 14 NA CSATKPGTTTEAFF TGCAGTGCTACAAAACCCGGGACGACAACTGAAGCTTTCTTT
TRBJ1-1 TRBV28 many 14 NA CASSPAGKGTEAFF TGTGCCAGCAGCCCAGCAGGGAAGGGCACTGAAGCTTTCTTT
TRBJ2-7 TRBV20-1 NA 15 TRBD1 CSANSPRDSAYEQYF TGCAGTGCCAACTCGCCCCGGGACAGCGCCTACGAGCAGTACTTC
TRBJ2-1 TRBV6-4 NA 15 TRBD2 CASSASSGGGYEQFF TGTGCCAGCAGTGCGTCTAGCGGGGGTGGCTATGAGCAGTTCTTC
TRBJ1-2 TRBV9 NA 17 TRBD1 CASSSYDREGLREGYTF TGTGCCAGCAGCTCGTACGACAGGGAAGGACTAAGAGAGGGCTACACCTTC
TRBJ2-4 TRBV5-3 NA 15 NA CARSLRAPLKNIQYF TGTGCCAGAAGCTTGAGGGCTCCTTTAAAAAACATTCAGTACTTC
TRBJ2-3 TRBV19 few 16 NA CASSIGPVYSTDTQYF TGTGCCAGTAGTATAGGGCCAGTTTACAGCACAGATACGCAGTATTTT
TRBJ2-2 TRBV12-3/TRBV12-4 few 13 NA CASSVRSAGELFF TGTGCCAGCAGTGTCAGGAGCGCCGGGGAGCTGTTTTTT
TRBJ1-5 TRBV20-1 NA 12 NA CSAIGTVSAQHF TGCAGTGCTATCGGGACCGTCTCAGCCCAGCATTTT
TRBJ2-7 TRBV6-2/TRBV6-3 few 13 TRBD2 CASRASGGHEQYF TGTGCCAGCAGGGCAAGCGGGGGCCACGAGCAGTACTTC
TRBJ1-2 TRBV5-1 many 13 TRBD1 CASSLGQGDGYTF TGCGCCAGCAGCTTGGGACAGGGTGACGGCTACACCTTC
TRBJ2-2 TRBV6-1 NA 14 NA CASSQGWGTGELFF TGTGCCAGCAGCCAAGGATGGGGAACCGGGGAGCTGTTTTTT
TRBJ1-6 TRBV7-9 NA 14 NA CASSSDSNNSPLHF TGTGCCAGCAGCTCGGACAGCAATAATTCACCCCTCCACTTT
TRBJ1-3 TRBV11-2 NA 19 TRBD1 CASSLVPWTGALSGNTIYF TGTGCCAGCAGCTTAGTCCCCTGGACAGGGGCCCTCTCTGGAAACACCATATATTTT
TRBJ1-2 TRBV11-2 few 18 TRBD1 CASSLLRSGQGDSYGYTF TGTGCCAGCAGCTTACTTCGATCGGGACAGGGGGATAGCTATGGCTACACCTTC
TRBJ1-6 TRBV12-3/TRBV12-4 few 15 TRBD1 CASSPPGAGGTPLHF TGTGCCAGCAGTCCCCCGGGGGCAGGGGGAACACCCCTCCACTTT
TRBJ2-1 TRBV5-1 NA 15 TRBD1 CASSLEQGWGNEQFF TGCGCCAGCAGCTTGGAACAGGGGTGGGGCAATGAGCAGTTCTTC
TRBJ2-7 TRBV15 NA 14 NA CATSRDRKGYEQYF TGTGCCACCAGCAGAGATCGGAAGGGATACGAGCAGTACTTC
TRBJ2-1 TRBV6-2/TRBV6-3 NA 17 TRBD2 CASRTGLAGRVYNEQFF TGTGCCAGCAGAACCGGACTAGCGGGGAGGGTTTACAATGAGCAGTTCTTC
TRBJ1-3 TRBV7-2 NA 16 NA CASSLVRLSSGNTIYF TGTGCCAGCAGCTTAGTCAGGTTAAGCTCTGGAAACACCATATATTTT
TRBJ2-7 TRBV28 NA 15 NA CASRERDTGGHEQYF TGTGCCAGCAGGGAAAGGGATACGGGTGGGCACGAGCAGTACTTC
TRBJ1-2 TRBV7-2 NA 13 TRBD1 CASSSGQGNGYTF TGTGCCAGCAGCTCGGGACAGGGGAATGGCTACACCTTC
TRBJ2-7 TRBV2 NA 17 TRBD2 CASSLSPPGLAVYEQYF TGTGCCAGCAGCCTAAGCCCTCCCGGACTAGCGGTATACGAGCAGTACTTC
TRBJ1-1 TRBV7-9 few 14 NA CASSELRGSTEAFF TGTGCCAGCAGCGAACTTAGAGGGTCCACTGAAGCTTTCTTT
TRBJ2-1 TRBV20-1 few 15 NA CSARPLTGFLNEQFF TGCAGTGCTAGACCACTCACAGGGTTTCTCAATGAGCAGTTCTTC
TRBJ2-7 TRBV6-5 NA 14 NA CASSYVRDGYEQYF TGTGCCAGCAGTTACGTCCGGGACGGCTACGAGCAGTACTTC
TRBJ1-2 TRBV10-3 few 12 NA CAISYDTYGYTF TGTGCCATCAGTTATGACACCTATGGCTACACCTTC
TRBJ2-3 TRBV27 NA 15 NA CASSHSWGDTDTQYF TGTGCCAGCAGTCACAGTTGGGGTGACACAGATACGCAGTATTTT
TRBJ2-5 TRBV24-1 NA 15 TRBD2 CATGLAGAYQEAQYF TGTGCCACTGGACTAGCGGGGGCCTACCAAGAGGCCCAGTACTTC
TRBJ2-7 TRBV20-1 few 13 NA CSAAKDATYEQYF TGCAGTGCTGCCAAGGACGCGACCTACGAGCAGTACTTC
TRBJ2-7 TRBV29-1 NA 12 NA CSVTSGPYEQYF TGCAGCGTGACCTCGGGACCCTACGAGCAGTACTTC